This T cell receptor beta chain was identified during a study of cytomegalovirus exposure and HLA in healthy donors. Study-level background: T cells numbering about 179 million yielded 95 million to 140 million unique TCR beta sequences in an earlier analysis.

The CDR3 has 17 amino acids. Germline CDR1 reads SGDLS; CDR2 reads YYNGEE. The V gene end was trimmed by 0 bases and the J gene end by 6 bases; junction bases not matched to a gene: 8. This clone appeared a single time. Its antigen is not identified. The PCR contained 60 Vbeta and 13 Jbeta primers. Generated by immunoSEQ multiplex PCR, the TCRdb table keeps only in-frame clones and is missing some. The sample lists 150,000 to 200,000 clones, 79% occurring once. The study's findings and limits: Later work associated around 18,000 TCR beta sequences with HLA alleles at 0.05 false discovery rate. A missense DCLRE1C variant was associated with V- and J-gene trimming of TCR beta chains in a later analysis, and an independent cohort replicated the association. Across donors, most TCRs were seen rarely, yet some public ones were widespread.

The TCR was taken from a girl between 5 and 17 years old in good health and CMV-seropositive. The sequenced sample consisted of PBMCs. The V call is TRBV9, the J call TRBJ2-1, with TRBD2 identical over 11 bases. CDR3 in DNA: TGTGCCAGCAGCGTAGAGGGGCTAGCGGGGGGATTCAATGAGCAGTTCTTC. Translation gives CASSVEGLAGGFNEQFF.